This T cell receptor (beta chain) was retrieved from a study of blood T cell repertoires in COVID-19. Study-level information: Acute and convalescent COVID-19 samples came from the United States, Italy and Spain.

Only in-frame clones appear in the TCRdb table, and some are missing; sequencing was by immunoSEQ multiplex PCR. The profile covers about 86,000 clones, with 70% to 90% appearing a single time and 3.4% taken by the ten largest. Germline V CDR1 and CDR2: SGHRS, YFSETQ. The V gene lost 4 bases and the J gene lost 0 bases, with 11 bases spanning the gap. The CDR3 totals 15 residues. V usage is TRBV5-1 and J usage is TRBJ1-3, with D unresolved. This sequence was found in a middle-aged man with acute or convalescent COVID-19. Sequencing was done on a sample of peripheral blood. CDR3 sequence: CASSLAASSGNTIYF. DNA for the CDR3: TGCGCCAGCAGCCTGGCTGCCAGCTCTGGAAACACCATATATTTT.